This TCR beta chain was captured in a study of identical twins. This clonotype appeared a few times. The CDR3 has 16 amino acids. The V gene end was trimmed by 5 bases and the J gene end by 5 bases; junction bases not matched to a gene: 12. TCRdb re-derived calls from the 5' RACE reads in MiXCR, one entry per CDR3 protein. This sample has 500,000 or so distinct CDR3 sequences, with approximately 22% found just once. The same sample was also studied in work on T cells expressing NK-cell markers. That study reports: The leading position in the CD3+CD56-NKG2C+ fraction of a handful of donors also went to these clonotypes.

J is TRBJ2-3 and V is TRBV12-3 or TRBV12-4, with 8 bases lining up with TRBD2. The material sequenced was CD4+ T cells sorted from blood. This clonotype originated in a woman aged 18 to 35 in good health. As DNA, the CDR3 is TGTGCCAGCAGTCCATTCGGGGGGGGCCGTATAGATACGCAGTATTTT. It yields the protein CASSPFGGGRIDTQYF.